A selection of T cell receptor beta chains follows, all from one sample in a study of T cell changes during pregnancy in multiple sclerosis. The table came from immunoSEQ multiplex PCR; TCRdb's copy has only in-frame clones and leaves some out. The sample lists 70,000 to 85,000 clones; roughly 94% were seen once. The specimen comprised peripheral blood, sampled before pregnancy. These receptors were taken from a female donor with multiple sclerosis, enrolled in a pregnancy study. Each CDR3 is given with its conserved first and last residue. The order of the fields is CDR3 length, V gene, clone size, D gene, J gene, CDR3 DNA, CDR3 protein. D genes are given only for firm matches. The listing skips clone size in some rows; elsewhere it reads once, few, many or a size class.

>14|TRBV28|NA|NA|TRBJ1-2
TGTGCCAGCAGTTCCCCGGGTAAAAACTATGGCTACACCTTC
CASSSPGKNYGYTF
>17|TRBV14|NA|NA|TRBJ2-1
TGTGCCAGCAGCCCCGCCTCTTTAGGGAGCACTCACAATGAGCAGTTCTTC
CASSPASLGSTHNEQFF
>18|TRBV30|NA|NA|TRBJ1-1
TGTGCCTGGAGTGTATTCGGGGAGCTACTCCTGATGAACACTGAAGCTTTCTTT
CAWSVFGELLLMNTEAFF
>15|TRBV4-1|few|NA|TRBJ2-2
TGCGCCAGCAGCCAAAACTCCGGGGGCACCGGGGAGCTGTTTTTT
CASSQNSGGTGELFF
>14|TRBV19|once|TRBD1|TRBJ1-2
TGTGCCAGTAGTCGTTGGGACAGCGGCTATGGCTACACCTTC
CASSRWDSGYGYTF
>14|TRBV18|NA|NA|TRBJ2-1
TGTGCCAGCTCACCAGATGCCAGGGGCAATGAGCAGTTCTTC
CASSPDARGNEQFF
>16|TRBV9|NA|TRBD2|TRBJ2-2
TGTGCCAGCAGCGTAGGGTCAGCGGGAGTGGACGGGGAGCTGTTTTTT
CASSVGSAGVDGELFF
>14|TRBV28|NA|NA|TRBJ2-1
TGTGCCAGCCAAGCGCTGAGCTCCTACAATGAGCAGTTCTTC
CASQALSSYNEQFF
>13|TRBV9|NA|TRBD1|TRBJ2-7
TGTGCCAGCAGCTTCGGACAGGGGAGCGAGCAGTACTTC
CASSFGQGSEQYF
>16|TRBV4-1|NA|NA|TRBJ1-5
TGCGCCAGCAGCCAAGTTGAGGGATTGAGCAATCAGCCCCAGCATTTT
CASSQVEGLSNQPQHF
>16|TRBV15|NA|TRBD2|TRBJ2-7
TGTGCCACCAGCAGAGATTCGAGCGGGAGCTGGTACGAGCAGTACTTC
CATSRDSSGSWYEQYF